This is a list of T cell receptor beta chains from one sample in a study of CD8+CD57+ T cells in acquired aplastic anemia. TCRdb ran MiXCR on the reads and lists one entry per CDR3 protein. The sample records under 200,000 distinct CDR3 sequences, less than 60% being singletons. The sample was sorted CD4+, CD8+, or CD8+CD57+ T cells (not recorded which) from PBMCs. Receptor source: a human donor with aplastic anemia. The CDR3 runs from the conserved cysteine through the conserved F or W. A D gene is named only where the DNA matches it firmly. Clone sizes are given selectively: once, few, many, or a class where the clone is expanded.

D gene: -; clone size: -; J gene: TRBJ1-2; V gene: TRBV10-3; CDR3 protein: CAIMGDGANYGYTF; CDR3 DNA: TGTGCCATCATGGGGGATGGAGCTAACTATGGCTACACCTTC
D gene: -; clone size: -; J gene: TRBJ1-3; V gene: TRBV29-1; CDR3 protein: CSVVTVTGPTRNTIYF; CDR3 DNA: TGCAGCGTTGTAACGGTGACAGGACCAACTCGAAACACCATATATTTT
D gene: -; clone size: -; J gene: TRBJ2-7; V gene: TRBV12-1; CDR3 protein: CASSLERDRDGMEQYF; CDR3 DNA: TGTGCCAGCAGCTTAGAGAGGGACAGGGACGGTATGGAGCAGTACTTC
D gene: TRBD2; clone size: many; J gene: TRBJ2-3; V gene: TRBV11-2; CDR3 protein: CASSSQPGLAGRTDTQYF; CDR3 DNA: TGTGCCAGCAGCTCCCAACCCGGACTAGCGGGACGCACAGATACGCAGTATTTT
D gene: TRBD1; clone size: once; J gene: TRBJ1-2; V gene: TRBV2; CDR3 protein: CASSEGRGPGGYTF; CDR3 DNA: TGTGCCAGCAGTGAAGGCAGGGGGCCTGGTGGCTACACCTTC
D gene: TRBD2; clone size: -; J gene: TRBJ2-1; V gene: TRBV12-3/TRBV12-4; CDR3 protein: CASSSPGGSYDNEQFF; CDR3 DNA: TGTGCCAGCAGTTCCCCGGGCGGGAGTTACGACAATGAGCAGTTCTTC
D gene: -; clone size: -; J gene: TRBJ2-2; V gene: TRBV9; CDR3 protein: CASRPRVSGELFF; CDR3 DNA: TGTGCCAGCAGGCCGAGGGTATCCGGGGAGCTGTTTTTT
D gene: TRBD1; clone size: many; J gene: TRBJ1-2; V gene: TRBV4-1; CDR3 protein: CASSPGQGLNYGYTF; CDR3 DNA: TGCGCCAGCAGCCCGGGACAGGGACTTAACTATGGCTACACCTTC
D gene: -; clone size: -; J gene: TRBJ2-7; V gene: TRBV19; CDR3 protein: CASSIGTLRSYEQYF; CDR3 DNA: TGTGCCAGTAGTATAGGGACCCTTCGCTCCTACGAGCAGTACTTC
D gene: -; clone size: many; J gene: TRBJ2-7; V gene: TRBV2; CDR3 protein: CASSGFGGRVAYEQYF; CDR3 DNA: TGTGCCAGCAGTGGTTTCGGGGGCAGAGTCGCCTACGAGCAGTACTTC
D gene: TRBD2; clone size: many; J gene: TRBJ2-5; V gene: TRBV24-1; CDR3 protein: CATGTSGRETQYF; CDR3 DNA: TGTGCCACTGGGACTAGCGGGAGAGAGACCCAGTACTTC
D gene: -; clone size: few; J gene: TRBJ2-7; V gene: TRBV2; CDR3 protein: CASSDFRRGAYEQYF; CDR3 DNA: TGTGCCAGCAGTGATTTCCGCAGGGGAGCCTACGAGCAGTACTTC
D gene: -; clone size: many; J gene: TRBJ2-1; V gene: TRBV5-1; CDR3 protein: CASSLSTAYNEQFF; CDR3 DNA: TGCGCCAGCAGCCTTTCGACTGCCTACAATGAGCAGTTCTTC
D gene: -; clone size: many; J gene: TRBJ2-1; V gene: TRBV19; CDR3 protein: CASSPPGRRGNEQFF; CDR3 DNA: TGTGCCAGTAGTCCCCCCGGGAGAAGAGGCAATGAGCAGTTCTTC
D gene: TRBD1; clone size: -; J gene: TRBJ1-4; V gene: TRBV2; CDR3 protein: CASRQGGEKLFF; CDR3 DNA: TGTGCCAGCAGGCAGGGGGGGGAAAAACTGTTTTTT
D gene: TRBD1; clone size: -; J gene: TRBJ1-5; V gene: TRBV2; CDR3 protein: CASSAIRTGGRGNQPQHF; CDR3 DNA: TGTGCCAGCAGCGCAATACGGACAGGGGGACGGGGCAATCAGCCCCAGCATTTT
D gene: -; clone size: many; J gene: TRBJ1-1; V gene: TRBV12-3/TRBV12-4; CDR3 protein: CASSFGQHPTEAFF; CDR3 DNA: TGTGCCAGCAGTTTCGGACAGCACCCCACTGAAGCTTTCTTT
D gene: -; clone size: once; J gene: TRBJ2-7; V gene: TRBV10-1; CDR3 protein: CASSVQGTYEQYF; CDR3 DNA: TGCGCCAGCAGTGTACAGGGAACCTACGAGCAGTACTTC
D gene: -; clone size: -; J gene: TRBJ2-1; V gene: TRBV29-1; CDR3 protein: CSVDSGAYSYNEQFF; CDR3 DNA: TGCAGCGTTGACTCCGGTGCCTACTCCTACAATGAGCAGTTCTTC
D gene: TRBD1; clone size: -; J gene: TRBJ2-7; V gene: TRBV24-1; CDR3 protein: CATSAEDRGIYEQYF; CDR3 DNA: TGTGCCACCAGTGCTGAGGACAGGGGAATCTACGAGCAGTACTTC
D gene: TRBD1; clone size: many; J gene: TRBJ2-7; V gene: TRBV5-1; CDR3 protein: CASSPGTGSYEQYF; CDR3 DNA: TGCGCCAGCAGCCCGGGGACAGGTTCCTACGAGCAGTACTTC
D gene: -; clone size: many; J gene: TRBJ1-5; V gene: TRBV7-8; CDR3 protein: CASSSETAFSNQPQHF; CDR3 DNA: TGTGCCAGCAGCTCCGAGACAGCTTTTAGCAATCAGCCCCAGCATTTT
D gene: TRBD1; clone size: -; J gene: TRBJ1-2; V gene: TRBV13; CDR3 protein: CASSAGQGGSYGYTF; CDR3 DNA: TGTGCCAGCAGCGCCGGACAGGGGGGGTCCTATGGCTACACCTTC
D gene: TRBD1; clone size: -; J gene: TRBJ1-4; V gene: TRBV19; CDR3 protein: CASSIGDRGEKLFF; CDR3 DNA: TGTGCCAGTAGTATAGGCGACAGGGGCGAAAAACTGTTTTTT